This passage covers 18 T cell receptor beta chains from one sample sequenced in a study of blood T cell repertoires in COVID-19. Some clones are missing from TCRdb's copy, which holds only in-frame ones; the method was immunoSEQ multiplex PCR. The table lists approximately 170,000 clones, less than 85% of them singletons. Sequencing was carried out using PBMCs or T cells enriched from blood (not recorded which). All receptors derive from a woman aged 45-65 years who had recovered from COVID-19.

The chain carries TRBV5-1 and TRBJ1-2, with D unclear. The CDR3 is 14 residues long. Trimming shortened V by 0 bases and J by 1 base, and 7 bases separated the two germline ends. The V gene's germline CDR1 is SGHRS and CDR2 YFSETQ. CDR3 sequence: CASSLGSSNYGYTF. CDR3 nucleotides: TGCGCCAGCAGCTTGGGTAGCAGTAACTATGGCTACACCTTC.

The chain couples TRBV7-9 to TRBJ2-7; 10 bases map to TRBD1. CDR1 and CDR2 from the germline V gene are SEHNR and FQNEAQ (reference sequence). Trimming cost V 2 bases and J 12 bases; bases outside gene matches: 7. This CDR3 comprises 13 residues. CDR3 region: CASSLSGTGDSYV. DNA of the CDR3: TGTGCCAGCAGCTTATCCGGGACAGGGGATTCGTACGTC.

Written as DNA, the CDR3 is TGTGCCAGTAGAATACGGACTAGCAATTCGCCCGGGGAGCTGTTTTTT. This sequence encodes CASRIRTSNSPGELFF. The chain joins TRBV19 to TRBJ2-2; TRBD2 matches 8 bases. Germline V CDR1 and CDR2: LNHDA, SQIVND (reference sequence). The trim removed 6 bases at V and 6 bases at J, leaving 12 bases unmatched. The CDR3 spans 16 residues.

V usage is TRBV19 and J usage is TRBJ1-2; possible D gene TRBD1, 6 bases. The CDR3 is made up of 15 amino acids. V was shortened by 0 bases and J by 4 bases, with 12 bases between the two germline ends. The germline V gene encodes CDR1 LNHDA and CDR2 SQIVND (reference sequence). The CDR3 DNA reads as TGTGCCAGTAGTATAGATCTATCAGGGGCCTATGGCTACACCTTC. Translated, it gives CASSIDLSGAYGYTF.

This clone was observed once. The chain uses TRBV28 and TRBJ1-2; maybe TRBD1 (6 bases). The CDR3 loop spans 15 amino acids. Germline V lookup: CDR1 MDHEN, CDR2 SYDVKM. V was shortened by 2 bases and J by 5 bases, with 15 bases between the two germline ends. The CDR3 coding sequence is TGTGCCAGCAGTTTACCCCAGGGGAGGGAGTATGGCTACACCTTC. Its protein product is CASSLPQGREYGYTF.

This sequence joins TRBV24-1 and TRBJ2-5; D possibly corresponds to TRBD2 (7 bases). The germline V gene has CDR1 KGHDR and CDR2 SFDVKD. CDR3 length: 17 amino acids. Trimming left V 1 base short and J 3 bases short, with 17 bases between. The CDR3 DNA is TGTGCCACCAGTGATTTATTGGGCCAGGGGAGGGAAGAGACCCAGTACTTC. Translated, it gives CATSDLLGQGREETQYF.

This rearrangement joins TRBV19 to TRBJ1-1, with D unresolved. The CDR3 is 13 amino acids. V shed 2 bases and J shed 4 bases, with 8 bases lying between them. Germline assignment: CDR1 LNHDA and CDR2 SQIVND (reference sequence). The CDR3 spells CASSISWATEAFF. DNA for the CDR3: TGTGCCAGTAGTATATCTTGGGCCACTGAAGCTTTCTTT.

The CDR3 DNA is TGTGCCAGCTCACCTAACTCAGGACAGGGGCCCGGAAACACCATATATTTT. Its protein is CASSPNSGQGPGNTIYF. V is TRBV18 and J is TRBJ1-3; 9 bases map to TRBD1. The CDR3 sequence is 17 residues long. Germline CDR1 KGHSH, CDR2 LQKENI. V lost 3 bases to trimming and J lost 4 bases; unmatched junction nucleotides: 10.

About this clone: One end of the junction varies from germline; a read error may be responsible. CDR3 protein: CASNLLFPGTDYDYTF. DNA of the CDR3: TGTGCCAGTAACCTTTTATTCCCCGGGACGGACTATGACTACACCTTC. The chain uses TRBV19 and TRBJ1-2; tentatively, D is TRBD1 (5 bases). The CDR3 runs to 16 residues. Germline V gene sequence: CDR1 LNHDA, CDR2 SQIVND (reference sequence).

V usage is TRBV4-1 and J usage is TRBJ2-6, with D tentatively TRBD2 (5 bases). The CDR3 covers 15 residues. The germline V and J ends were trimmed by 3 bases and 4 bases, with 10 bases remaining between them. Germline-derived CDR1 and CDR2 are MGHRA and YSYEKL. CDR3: CASSQRVRGANVLTF. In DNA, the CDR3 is TGCGCCAGCAGCCAGAGGGTGAGAGGGGCCAACGTCCTGACTTTC.

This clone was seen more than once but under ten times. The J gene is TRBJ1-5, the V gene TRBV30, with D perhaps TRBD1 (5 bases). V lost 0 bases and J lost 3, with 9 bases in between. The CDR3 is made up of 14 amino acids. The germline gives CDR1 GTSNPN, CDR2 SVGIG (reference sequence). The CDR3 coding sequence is TGTGCCTGGAGTGTAGACAGCTACAATCAGCCCCAGCATTTT. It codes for CAWSVDSYNQPQHF.

CDR3 sequence: CAWSEAVSALHF. The CDR3 nucleotides read TGTGCCTGGAGCGAGGCCGTATCGGCCCTCCACTTT. V usage is TRBV30 and J usage is TRBJ1-6; D is unclear. V dropped 3 bases and J dropped 14 bases, with 14 bases sitting between them. The CDR3 covers 12 residues. Germline V lookup: CDR1 GTSNPN, CDR2 SVGIG (reference sequence).

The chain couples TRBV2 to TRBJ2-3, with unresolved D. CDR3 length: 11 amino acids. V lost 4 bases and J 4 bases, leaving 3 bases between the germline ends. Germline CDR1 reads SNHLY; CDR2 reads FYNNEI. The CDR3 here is CASSGADTQYF. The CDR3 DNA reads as TGTGCCAGCAGTGGAGCAGATACGCAGTATTTT. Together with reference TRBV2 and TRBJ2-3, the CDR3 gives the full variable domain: EPEVTQTPSHQVTQMGQEVILRCVPISNHLYFYWYRQILGQKVEFLVSFYNNEISEKSEIFDDQFSVERPDGSNFTLKIRSTKLEDSAMYFCASSGADTQYFGPGTRLTVL.

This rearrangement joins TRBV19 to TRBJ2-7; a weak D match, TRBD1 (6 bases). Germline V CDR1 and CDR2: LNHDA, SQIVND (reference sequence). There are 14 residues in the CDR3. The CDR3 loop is CASSVDRIHYEQYV. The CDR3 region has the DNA TGTGCCAGTAGTGTAGACAGGATCCACTACGAGCAGTACGTC.

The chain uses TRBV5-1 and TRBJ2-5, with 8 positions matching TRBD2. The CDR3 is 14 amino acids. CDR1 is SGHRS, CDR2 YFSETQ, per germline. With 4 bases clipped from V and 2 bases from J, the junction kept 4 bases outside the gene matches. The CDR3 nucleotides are TGCGCCAGCAGCCCGACGGGGGGGCAAGAGACCCAGTACTTC. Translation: CASSPTGGQETQYF.

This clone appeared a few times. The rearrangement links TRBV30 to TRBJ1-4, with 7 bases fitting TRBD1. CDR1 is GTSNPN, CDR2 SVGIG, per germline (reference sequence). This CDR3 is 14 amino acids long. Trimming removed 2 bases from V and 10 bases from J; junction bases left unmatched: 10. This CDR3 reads CAWSHMDRIGKLFF. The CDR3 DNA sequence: TGTGCCTGGAGTCACATGGACAGGATTGGAAAACTGTTTTTT.

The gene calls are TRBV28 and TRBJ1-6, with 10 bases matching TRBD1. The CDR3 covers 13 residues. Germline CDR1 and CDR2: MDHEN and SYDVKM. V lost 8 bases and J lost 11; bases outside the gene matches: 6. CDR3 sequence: CASLRDRGTPLHF. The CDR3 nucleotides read TGTGCCAGCCTCCGGGACAGGGGAACACCCCTCCACTTT.

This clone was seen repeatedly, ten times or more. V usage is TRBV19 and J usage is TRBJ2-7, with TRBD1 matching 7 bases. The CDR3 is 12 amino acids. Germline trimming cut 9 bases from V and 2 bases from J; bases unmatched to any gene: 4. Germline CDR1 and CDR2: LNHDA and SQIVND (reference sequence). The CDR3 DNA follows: TGTGCCAGGAAGGGGGCCCCCTACGAGCAGTACGTC. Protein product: CARKGAPYEQYV.